The T cell receptor beta chain under discussion was sequenced for a study of blood T cell repertoires in COVID-19. The wider study: The United States, Italy and Spain supplied acute and convalescent COVID-19 samples. PBMCs, B-cell-depleted T cells, or T cells were the source of the cDNA or gDNA that made up the material.

Authors' processing steps: Amplification with reference gene primers provided the estimates of nucleated cell counts. Profiling relied on immunoSEQ multiplex PCR, and the TCRdb table lists in-frame clones only, not all of them. That table gives V, J and clone size, and the DNA gave D and trimming. The sample has tens of thousands of clones, about 86% seen once; the top ten hold approximately 4.1%. The germline CDR1 and CDR2 sequences are SGHTA and FQGNSA. The CDR3 has 15 residues. The V gene end was trimmed by 5 bases and the J gene end by 9 bases; junction bases not matched to a gene: 12. The sequenced sample was peripheral blood. The receptor's source is a man between 65 and 85 years old with active COVID-19. V usage is TRBV7-2 and J usage is TRBJ2-1, with TRBD2 matching over 8 bases. This CDR3 reads CASSPPAGVTPEQFF. The CDR3, as DNA: TGTGCCAGCAGCCCCCCAGCGGGAGTCACACCTGAGCAGTTCTTC.